Below, 26 T cell receptor beta chains from the same sample are listed, as sequenced in a study of beta chain features in type 1 diabetes. Findings and caveats of the study: Within each of all four CD4+ subsets, Type 1 diabetes patients had TCRB CDR3s that were moderately but significantly shorter.

Of the isolated RNA, all was reverse transcribed, and so the sequenced material was expressed TCRB transcripts. Here immunoSEQ multiplex PCR was the method, and the copy in TCRdb shows in-frame clones only, minus some. This table holds roughly 150,000 clones, 7% to 9.5% found once. Their antigens remain unidentified. Sequenced material: central memory CD4+ T cells from blood. These receptors were collected from a woman in her twenties or thirties with type 1 diabetes.

In its sample, this clone was seen many times. The CDR3 DNA reads as TGTGCCAGCAGTTCCGGGACAGGGGGGGACATTCAGTACTTC. Translating it yields CASSSGTGGDIQYF. The J gene is TRBJ2-4, the V gene TRBV28; TRBD1 matches 11 bases. Germline V gene data show CDR1 as MDHEN and CDR2 as SYDVKM. V lost 4 bases to trimming and J lost 8 bases; unmatched junction nucleotides: 4. CDR3 length: 14 amino acids.

This clone was recorded a few times. The CDR3 sequence: CASSLGRGYGYTF. The CDR3 nucleotides read TGTGCCAGCAGCTTGGGGCGGGGGTATGGCTACACCTTC. The genes are TRBV5-6 and TRBJ1-2; a possible D gene is TRBD1 (5 bases). Trimming removed 0 bases at V and 5 bases at J, with 8 bases between. Germline-derived CDR1 and CDR2 are SGHDT and YYEEEE. This CDR3 has 13 residues.

This clone was picked up a small number of times. V and J are TRBV5-1 and TRBJ2-5; D call uncertain. The germline V and J ends were trimmed by 2 bases and 4 bases, with 3 bases remaining between them. CDR1 and CDR2 from the germline V gene are SGHRS and YFSETQ. This CDR3 has 11 amino acids. Here the CDR3 reads CASSFRETQYF. CDR3 nucleotides: TGCGCCAGCAGCTTCAGAGAGACCCAGTACTTC.

This clone was seen a few times. The rearrangement uses TRBV7-3 and TRBJ2-5; a weak D match, TRBD2 (7 bases). Germline V gene lookup returns CDR1 SGHTA and CDR2 FQGTGA. The CDR3 totals 15 residues. V was clipped by 5 bases and J by 5 bases, with 18 bases between them. CDR3 in amino acids: CASSLNGGGSETQYF. DNA for the CDR3: TGTGCCAGCAGCCTCAATGGGGGGGGCAGTGAGACCCAGTACTTC.

DNA of the CDR3: TGTGCCAGCCATCTAGCGGGGGGCACCGGGGAGCTGTTTTTT. Translating it yields CASHLAGGTGELFF. J is TRBJ2-2 and V is TRBV5-4; 11 bases fit TRBD2. CDR1 and CDR2 from the germline V gene are SGHNT and YYREEE (reference sequence). The CDR3 sequence is 14 residues long. The V gene end was trimmed by 7 bases and the J gene end by 4 bases; junction bases not matched to a gene: 3.

This chain links TRBV11-2 with TRBJ2-2; D possibly corresponds to TRBD2 (5 bases). Trimming left V 5 bases short and J 4 bases short, with 17 bases between. Germline V gene data show CDR1 as SGHAT and CDR2 as FQNNGV. The CDR3 covers 16 residues. This chain's CDR3 is CASSRTLESVTGELFF. The CDR3, as DNA: TGTGCCAGCAGCCGAACACTAGAAAGTGTCACCGGGGAGCTGTTTTTT.

The chain uses TRBV23-1 and TRBJ2-7, with D possibly matching TRBD2 (7 bases). TRBV23-1 is known as an ORF, though its function is uncertain. Trimming pared 4 bases from V and 4 bases from J, leaving 17 bases between. The length of the CDR3 is 15 residues. The CDR3 region is CASSPGGGGKYEQYF. CDR3 in DNA: TGCGCCAGCAGTCCCGGTGGGGGGGGCAAATACGAGCAGTACTTC.

This rearrangement joins TRBV12-5 to TRBJ2-1; TRBD2 agrees at 8 bases. CDR3 length: 17 amino acids. Germline V gene lookup returns CDR1 LGHNT and CDR2 FRNRAP. V lost 6 bases and J lost 3; bases outside the gene matches: 13. CDR3 sequence: CASGPDSGSRLYNEQFF. The DNA of the CDR3 is TGTGCTAGTGGCCCTGACAGCGGGAGCCGGCTCTACAATGAGCAGTTCTTC.

J is TRBJ2-3 and V is TRBV18; 13 bases line up with TRBD2. V was clipped by 6 bases and J by 4 bases; unmatched bases: 4. This CDR3 region has 15 residues. CDR1 and CDR2 (germline): KGHSH, LQKENI. The CDR3 here is CASSTGTSGADTQYF. The CDR3 DNA sequence: TGTGCCAGCTCCACCGGGACTAGCGGGGCAGATACGCAGTATTTT.

Of note for this clone: The sample holds other DNA sequences that translate to the same CDR3. The chain couples TRBV11-2 to TRBJ1-1; D is ambiguous. The germline CDR1 and CDR2 sequences are SGHAT and FQNNGV. V was trimmed by 3 bases and J by 2 bases, leaving 7 bases between them. This CDR3 comprises 13 residues. CDR3 sequence reads: CASSFNRNTEAFF. The CDR3 DNA reads TGTGCCAGCAGCTTCAATAGAAACACTGAAGCTTTCTTT.

This clone showed up just a few times. This sequence joins TRBV7-8 and TRBJ2-5; 8 positions match TRBD2. Germline lookup yields CDR1 SGHVS and CDR2 FQNEAQ. The CDR3 has 14 residues. Trimming cost V 1 base and J 4 bases; bases outside gene matches: 2. For the CDR3, the DNA is TGTGCCAGCAGCTTAGGGCTAGCGGGAGAGACCCAGTACTTC. Its protein product is CASSLGLAGETQYF.

The chain recombines TRBV7-8 with TRBJ2-2, with 11 bases matching TRBD2. The trim removed 1 base at V and 4 bases at J, leaving 2 bases unmatched. Germline CDR1 reads SGHVS; CDR2 reads FQNEAQ. The CDR3 is 16 residues long. DNA of the CDR3: TGTGCCAGCAGCTTAGTAGCGGGAGGGCTCACCGGGGAGCTGTTTTTT. It translates to CASSLVAGGLTGELFF. Based on the CDR3 plus reference TRBV7-8 and TRBJ2-2, the full variable domain is GAGVSQSPRYKVAKRGQDVALRCDPISGHVSLFWYQQALGQGPEFLTYFQNEAQLDKSGLPSDRFFAERPEGSVSTLKIQRTQQEDSAVYLCASSLVAGGLTGELFFGEGSRLTVL.

This clone appeared a few times. V is TRBV7-2 and J is TRBJ2-1, with 10 positions matching TRBD2. This CDR3 has 16 amino acids. V lost 1 base, J lost 7 bases, and 7 bases stayed unmatched. Germline lookup yields CDR1 SGHTA and CDR2 FQGNSA. CDR3 nucleotides: TGTGCCAGCAGCTTAGTGGCAGCGGGAGGGGGGAATGAGCAGTTCTTC. Amino acid sequence: CASSLVAAGGGNEQFF.

Remarks on this clone: The same CDR3 arises from other DNA sequences in this sample as well. The CDR3 sequence: CASSYPGHNEQFF. CDR3 in DNA: TGTGCCAGCAGTTACCCAGGCCACAATGAGCAGTTCTTC. The chain recombines TRBV6-5 with TRBJ2-1; D gene unclear. This CDR3 is built from 13 residues. The V gene lost 2 bases and the J gene lost 5 bases, with 7 bases spanning the gap. In germline, CDR1 is MNHEY, CDR2 SVGAGI.

The rearrangement links TRBV28 to TRBJ2-3, with D possibly TRBD2 on 6 matching bases. Per the germline V gene, CDR1 is MDHEN and CDR2 is SYDVKM. CDR3 size: 16 residues. V lost 5 bases to trimming and J lost 3 bases, with 18 bases between them. CDR3 coding DNA: TGTGCCAGCAGTCTCCTTCGGAACAGCGGGACAGATACGCAGTATTTT. As protein: CASSLLRNSGTDTQYF. The whole variable domain, filled in from reference TRBV28 and TRBJ2-3, reads DVKVTQSSRYLVKRTGEKVFLECVQDMDHENMFWYRQDPGLGLRLIYFSYDVKMKEKGDIPEGYSVSREKKERFSLILESASTNQTSMYLCASSLLRNSGTDTQYFGPGTRLTVL.

The rearrangement links TRBV7-8 to TRBJ2-2, with TRBD2 identical over 8 bases. Germline trimming cut 5 bases from V and 5 bases from J; bases unmatched to any gene: 10. This CDR3 has 16 residues. Germline assignment: CDR1 SGHVS and CDR2 FQNEAQ. The CDR3 sequence is CASSPPSGSGTGELFF. In DNA, the CDR3 is TGTGCCAGCAGCCCCCCAAGCGGGAGCGGAACCGGGGAGCTGTTTTTT.

In its sample, this clone was seen a few times. The chain recombines TRBV15 with TRBJ1-1, with no clear D. The germline V and J ends were trimmed by 8 bases and 5 bases, with 18 bases remaining between them. CDR1 LNHNV and CDR2 YYDKDF come from the germline V gene (reference sequence). The CDR3 sequence is 14 residues long. CDR3 loop: CATGLESRGTEAFF. The CDR3 DNA is TGTGCCACCGGACTTGAGTCGAGAGGTACTGAAGCTTTCTTT.

This clone was observed a handful of times. The chain is built from TRBV7-2 and TRBJ2-5; D possibly corresponds to TRBD2 (5 bases). The CDR3 covers 15 residues. The V end was cut by 5 bases, the J end by 5 bases, with 18 bases between. Germline V lookup: CDR1 SGHTA, CDR2 FQGNSA. The CDR3 loop reads CASSTQAHRGETQYF. CDR3 coding DNA: TGTGCCAGCAGCACTCAGGCCCATAGAGGGGAGACCCAGTACTTC.

This clone was picked up a small number of times. The J gene is TRBJ1-1, the V gene TRBV9, with D tentatively TRBD1 (6 bases). The V gene's germline CDR1 is SGDLS and CDR2 YYNGEE. The CDR3 has 12 residues. The V gene lost 4 bases and the J gene lost 5 bases, with 9 bases spanning the gap. The DNA for the CDR3 is TGTGCCAGCAGCCGGACAGATACTGAAGCTTTCTTT. Its translation: CASSRTDTEAFF.

Only a few counts were recorded for this clone. V and J are TRBV7-2 and TRBJ2-3; 12 bases agree with TRBD2. CDR1 is SGHTA and CDR2 is FQGNSA in the germline V gene. The V segment lost 5 bases and the J segment 3 bases; nucleotides outside the gene matches: 9. The CDR3 has 17 residues. The CDR3 sequence: CASSQQTSGRKTDTQYF. CDR3 nucleotide sequence: TGTGCCAGCAGCCAGCAGACTAGCGGGAGAAAGACAGATACGCAGTATTTT. Full variable domain (missing parts from reference TRBV7-2 and TRBJ2-3): GAGVSQSPSNKVTEKGKDVELRCDPISGHTALYWYRQSLGQGLEFLIYFQGNSAPDKSGLPSDRFSAERTGGSVSTLTIQRTQQEDSAVYLCASSQQTSGRKTDTQYFGPGTRLTVL.

This clone turned up a few times. The genes are TRBV5-4 and TRBJ2-3; D uncertain. Germline loops: CDR1 SGHNT, CDR2 YYREEE (reference sequence). The ends were cut back, 2 bases at V and 5 bases at J, with 12 bases in the middle. The CDR3 is made up of 14 amino acids. The CDR3 DNA reads TGTGCCAGCAGCTTCACCACGCCGGGAGATACGCAGTATTTT. Protein: CASSFTTPGDTQYF.

V and J are TRBV18 and TRBJ2-1; 9 bases are shared with TRBD2. With V trimmed by 3 bases and J by 8 bases, 5 bases remained unmatched. Germline V lookup: CDR1 KGHSH, CDR2 LQKENI. The length of the CDR3 is 14 residues. The CDR3 loop is CASSPAGGLHEQFF. The CDR3 DNA reads as TGTGCCAGCTCACCGGCGGGAGGGCTTCATGAGCAGTTCTTC.

This clone was counted only a few times. This chain connects TRBV7-3 to TRBJ2-2; no definite D call. Germline lookup yields CDR1 SGHTA and CDR2 FQGTGA. V was trimmed by 1 base and J by 0 bases, leaving 6 bases between them. The CDR3 is 15 residues long. This CDR3 reads CASSLNPANTGELFF. The DNA of the CDR3 is TGTGCCAGCAGCTTAAACCCAGCGAACACCGGGGAGCTGTTTTTT.

The rearrangement joins TRBV28 to TRBJ2-3; TRBD2 matches at 7 bases. CDR3 size: 16 residues. Germline assignment: CDR1 MDHEN and CDR2 SYDVKM. Trimming took 2 bases from V and 4 from J; bases not matched to a gene: 9. The CDR3 protein is CASSLIAGVGADTQYF. DNA of the CDR3: TGTGCCAGCAGTTTAATTGCGGGAGTTGGGGCAGATACGCAGTATTTT.

This chain links TRBV18 with TRBJ1-5, with 8 bases lining up with TRBD1. Germline V gives CDR1 KGHSH, CDR2 LQKENI. The CDR3 has 14 amino acids. Losses at the gene ends were 5 bases for V and 5 bases for J; bases not matched to a gene: 5. DNA for the CDR3: TGTGCCAGCTCATCGGACAGGGCGGATCAGCCCCAGCATTTT. It translates to CASSSDRADQPQHF.

V gene TRBV5-1 combines with J gene TRBJ2-1, with 7 positions matching TRBD2. The CDR3 has 18 residues. The V segment lost 0 bases and the J segment 0 bases; nucleotides outside the gene matches: 9. Germline V lookup: CDR1 SGHRS, CDR2 YFSETQ. The CDR3 is CASSLGDSGLSSYNEQFF. CDR3 DNA sequence: TGCGCCAGCAGCTTGGGGGATAGCGGGCTAAGCTCCTACAATGAGCAGTTCTTC. The variable domain in full, completed from reference TRBV5-1 and TRBJ2-1, reads KAGVTQTPRYLIKTRGQQVTLSCSPISGHRSVSWYQQTPGQGLQFLFEYFSETQRNKGNFPGRFSGRQFSNSRSEMNVSTLELGDSALYLCASSLGDSGLSSYNEQFFGPGTRLTVL.